This T cell receptor beta chain was obtained from a study of blood T cell repertoires in COVID-19. About the research overall: Spain, Italy and the United States supplied samples that represented acute and convalescent COVID-19. Sample material is recorded as cDNA or gDNA derived from T cells, B-cell-depleted T cells, or PBMCs.

This clone was recorded once. Original processing methods: Quantification of nucleated cells was approximated via reference gene primer amplification. The table came from immunoSEQ multiplex PCR; TCRdb's copy has only in-frame clones and leaves some out. The DNA was the basis for D and trimming; V, J and clone size are from that table. The table lists around 12,000 clones, around 90% of them singletons, with 22% in the top ten. This clonotype originated in an older woman with active COVID-19. The material sequenced was peripheral blood.

The CDR3 bases are TGTGCCAGCTCCCTTGGACAGACCGTTAGCAATCAGCCCCAGCATTTT. Translated: CASSLGQTVSNQPQHF. The J gene is TRBJ1-5, the V gene TRBV18; possibly TRBD1 for D (6 bases). V gave up 6 bases and J gave up 0 bases, with 15 bases separating them. The CDR3 totals 16 residues. CDR1 and CDR2 from the germline V gene are KGHSH and LQKENI.